The clone carrying this T cell receptor (beta chain) was seen only once. Its antigen is as yet unknown. CDR1 and CDR2 from the germline V gene are LNHDA and SQIVND (reference sequence). The CDR3 consists of 15 residues. The V end lost 4 bases, the J end lost 2 bases, and 14 bases lay between the germline ends. Only in-frame clones appear in the TCRdb table, and some are missing; sequencing was by immunoSEQ multiplex PCR. This table has about 73,000 clones, 60% to 85% appearing once. The data are from a study of T cell responses to AZD1222 COVID-19 vaccine. General study points: Vaccine-related CD4 TCRs covered spike, predominating at 160-218 and 743-854. Females outnumbered males among donors, who were mostly white British; clonal diversity was possibly underestimated. It was only after the peak T cell response that any repertoires were sampled.

The sample was peripheral blood, taken 28 days after the second AZD1222 dose. The V gene is TRBV19, the J gene TRBJ1-2; maybe TRBD1 (6 bases). The sequence was collected from an adult who received the AZD1222 COVID-19 vaccine. The CDR3 loop reads CASSNPPDRNYGYTF. Written as DNA, the CDR3 is TGTGCCAGTAGTAACCCCCCCGACAGGAACTATGGCTACACCTTC.